Each of the 6 T cell receptor beta chains below was sequenced from the same sample in a study of T cell clonality in common variable immunodeficiency. Measured with immunoSEQ multiplex PCR; TCRdb has only the in-frame clones, and not every one. This sample shows approximately 44,000 clones and no singletons; around 2.8% rests with the ten largest. The sample comprised peripheral blood mononuclear cells. These receptors came from a person aged 18 to 75 in good health.

This clone appeared many times. The missing CDR3 end, 3 residues past where the read stops, is filled in from the germline J gene. The chain has TRBV11-2 and TRBJ2-6; 11 bases fit TRBD2. The CDR3 spans 14 residues. Germline CDR1 is SGHAT and CDR2 is FQNNGV. CDR3 amino acids: CASSLGPSGGVLTF. The sequenced part of the CDR3 DNA is TGTGCCAGCAGCTTAGGTCCTAGCGGGGGGGTC.

This clone was counted at least ten times. The DNA ends 3 residues before the CDR3 does, and the rest of the CDR3 is filled in from the germline J gene. The chain employs TRBV12-3 or TRBV12-4 and TRBJ1-2, with D possibly TRBD1 on 6 matching bases. CDR3 size: 13 residues. V gave up 8 bases and J gave up 3 bases, with 13 bases separating them. CDR3 bases read: TGTGCCAGCGCCCAGGGGCGCCACTATGGC. This translates into CASAQGRHYG. The CDR3 in full is CASAQGRHYGYTF.

This clone occurred many times. Coverage ceases 3 residues before the CDR3 finishes, and the germline J gene fills in the end. The chain uses TRBV6-4 and TRBJ2-2; 9 nucleotides match TRBD2. Germline CDR1 MRHNA, CDR2 SNTAGT. The J segment lost 5 bases and the V segment lost 3 bases, leaving 7 bases of the junction unmatched. CDR3 length equals 16 residues. The DNA read from the CDR3 is TGTGCCAGCAGTGATAAAACGACTAGCGGTACCGGGGAG. This translates into CASSDKTTSGTGE. The complete CDR3 reads CASSDKTTSGTGELFF.

This clone was seen ten or more times. The read falls 3 residues short of the CDR3 end, and the missing part is taken from the germline J gene. The chain couples TRBV11-2 to TRBJ1-2, with D perhaps TRBD1 (6 bases). The CDR3 has 13 residues. V lost 5 bases, J lost 3 bases, and 10 bases lay in between. Germline loops: CDR1 SGHAT, CDR2 FQNNGV. The CDR3 sequence is CASSLTGDYGYTF. The sequenced CDR3 bases are TGTGCCAGCAGCCTGACAGGAGACTATGGC.

This clone was counted between two and nine times. The read ends 3 residues before the CDR3 terminus; that terminus is restored from the germline J gene. The J gene is TRBJ2-7, the V gene TRBV5-1, with TRBD1 matching 9 bases. This CDR3 is 14 amino acids long. Unmatched junction bases numbered 3, after V lost 2 bases and J lost 3 bases. CDR1 is SGHRS and CDR2 is YFSETQ in the germline V gene. The CDR3 protein is CASSFGDRVYEQYF. The CDR3 DNA, read in part, is TGCGCCAGCAGCTTTGGGGACAGGGTCTACGAG.

This clone was found many times. Coverage ceases 3 residues before the CDR3 finishes, and the germline J gene fills in the end. The rearrangement uses TRBV14 and TRBJ1-3, with D possibly being TRBD1 (6 bases). Germline loops: CDR1 SGHDN, CDR2 FVKESK. The CDR3 has 15 amino acids. The germline V and J ends were trimmed by 1 base and 4 bases, with 11 bases remaining between them. The CDR3 protein is CASSQVSGAGNTIYF. The covered CDR3 bases are TGTGCCAGCAGCCAAGTCTCAGGGGCGGGAAACACC.